Following are 20 T cell receptor beta chains from one sample sequenced in a study of T-cell reconstitution after alpha-beta-depleted transplantation in children. Unique molecular identifiers were incorporated into the prepared TCRbeta library. TCRdb independently ran MiXCR on the PCR reads; one entry per CDR3 protein. The sample includes approximately 250,000 distinct CDR3 sequences, about 25% of them seen just once. The sample consisted of PBMCs, taken before TCRalphabeta/CD19-depleted stem cell transplant. The receptors were gathered from a girl aged 2-15 years with Fanconi anemia, due to receive a stem cell transplant.

In this sample, this clonotype turned up a few times. This chain connects TRBV5-1 to TRBJ2-1; no clear D gene. Germline CDR1 reads SGHRS; CDR2 reads YFSETQ. This CDR3 spans 14 amino acids. V lost 8 bases, J lost 6 bases, and 18 bases lay in between. For the CDR3, the DNA is TGCGCCAGGACAAGCCTGGAGTCTTTCAATGAGCAGTTCTTC. It specifies CARTSLESFNEQFF. Looking up the rest from reference TRBV5-1 and TRBJ2-1 gives the full variable domain: KAGVTQTPRYLIKTRGQQVTLSCSPISGHRSVSWYQQTPGQGLQFLFEYFSETQRNKGNFPGRFSGRQFSNSRSEMNVSTLELGDSALYLCARTSLESFNEQFFGPGTRLTVL.

This clonotype was seen a few times. The chain couples TRBV29-1 to TRBJ2-5; the match to TRBD1 covers 8 bases. CDR1 is SQVTM, CDR2 ANQGSEA, per germline. The CDR3 runs 12 residues. V lost 5 bases to trimming and J lost 3 bases; unmatched junction nucleotides: 2. The CDR3 loop is CSVRGQEETQYF. The CDR3 DNA reads TGCAGCGTTAGGGGACAGGAAGAGACCCAGTACTTC. The variable domain in full, completed from reference TRBV29-1 and TRBJ2-5, reads SAVISQKPSRDICQRGTSLTIQCQVDSQVTMMFWYRQQPGQSLTLIATANQGSEATYESGFVIDKFPISRPNLTFSTLTVSNMSPEDSSIYLCSVRGQEETQYFGPGTRLLVL.

This clonotype was recorded at least ten times. The gene calls are TRBV20-1 and TRBJ2-5, with D hard to call. This CDR3 is built from 12 residues. V lost 3 bases, J lost 5 bases, and 10 bases lay in between. Germline assignment: CDR1 DFQATT and CDR2 SNEGSKA (reference sequence). The CDR3 region is CSARAAGETQYF. The CDR3 DNA is TGCAGTGCTAGGGCGGCTGGGGAGACCCAGTACTTC.

This clonotype has ten or more counts. The chain employs TRBV29-1 and TRBJ2-3; 9 bases match TRBD2. The V and J ends lost 0 bases and 2 bases, in that order; junction bases with no gene match: 9. Germline values: CDR1 SQVTM, CDR2 ANQGSEA. The CDR3 contains 17 residues. DNA of the CDR3: TGCAGCGTTGAAGATAGCGGGAGAGAGGGACCCACAGATACGCAGTATTTT. Protein: CSVEDSGREGPTDTQYF.

This clonotype was seen a single time. The J gene is TRBJ2-7, the V gene TRBV19, with 9 bases lining up with TRBD1. Germline loops: CDR1 LNHDA, CDR2 SQIVND (reference sequence). The CDR3 runs to 14 residues. J lost 5 bases, V lost 3 bases, and 5 bases had no gene match. CDR3 residues: CASSMGQGVDEQYF. Here the CDR3 DNA reads TGTGCCAGTAGTATGGGACAGGGAGTCGACGAGCAGTACTTC. The whole variable domain, remainder taken from reference TRBV19 and TRBJ2-7, is DGGITQSPKYLFRKEGQNVTLSCEQNLNHDAMYWYRQDPGQGLRLIYYSQIVNDFQKGDIAEGYSVSREKKESFPLTVTSAQKNPTAFYLCASSMGQGVDEQYFGPGTRLTVT.

This clonotype appeared many times. The V call is TRBV6-2 or TRBV6-3, the J call TRBJ2-5; TRBD1 is a possible D gene (5 bases). Germline lookup yields CDR1 MNHEY and CDR2 SVGEGT. The CDR3 runs to 14 residues. The V and J ends lost 4 bases and 5 bases respectively, with 14 bases between them. CDR3: CASSSQGQRETQYF. The CDR3 nucleotides are TGTGCCAGCAGTTCCCAGGGTCAGAGGGAGACCCAGTACTTC.

At least ten counts were recorded for this clonotype. The genes are TRBV6-1 and TRBJ2-4; D is unclear. Germline assignment: CDR1 MNHNS and CDR2 SASEGT. The CDR3 length is 15 residues. V dropped 4 bases and J dropped 0 bases, with 10 bases sitting between them. The CDR3 bases are TGTGCCAGCAGTGCCAGGATGTTAGCCAAAAACATTCAGTACTTC. Residues: CASSARMLAKNIQYF.

This clonotype appeared many times. The chain is built from TRBV9 and TRBJ2-5, with TRBD2 identical over 11 bases. J lost 4 bases, V lost 4 bases, and 3 bases had no gene match. Germline loops: CDR1 SGDLS, CDR2 YYNGEE. The length of the CDR3 is 14 residues. For the CDR3, the DNA is TGTGCCAGCAGCATAGGACTAGCGGGAGAGACCCAGTACTTC. This translates into CASSIGLAGETQYF.

The J gene is TRBJ2-3, the V gene TRBV5-1; D is unclear. CDR3 length: 15 residues. The germline gives CDR1 SGHRS, CDR2 YFSETQ. V was shortened by 1 base and J by 0 bases, with 9 bases between the two germline ends. This chain's CDR3 is CASSLRVGSTDTQYF. The CDR3 DNA follows: TGCGCCAGCAGCTTGAGGGTGGGGAGCACAGATACGCAGTATTTT. The full variable domain, completed using reference TRBV5-1 and TRBJ2-3, is KAGVTQTPRYLIKTRGQQVTLSCSPISGHRSVSWYQQTPGQGLQFLFEYFSETQRNKGNFPGRFSGRQFSNSRSEMNVSTLELGDSALYLCASSLRVGSTDTQYFGPGTRLTVL.

The chain is built from TRBV29-1 and TRBJ2-7; perhaps D is TRBD1 or TRBD2 (7 bases each). Germline V lookup: CDR1 SQVTM, CDR2 ANQGSEA. Trimming cost V 7 bases and J 2 bases, with 15 bases left between them. The CDR3 is 13 amino acids. The CDR3 bases are TGCAGCGGGGGAGGGACAGCACCCTACGAGCAGTACTTC. This sequence encodes CSGGGTAPYEQYF.

The table lists this clonotype with a few counts. V is TRBV6-1 and J is TRBJ2-1, with TRBD2 identical over 10 bases. V shed 9 bases, J shed 9 bases, and the junction held 8 bases outside the gene matches. CDR3 length: 13 amino acids. CDR1 MNHNS and CDR2 SASEGT come from the germline V gene. The CDR3 loop is CASRAGGPIEQFF. The DNA of the CDR3 is TGTGCCAGTAGAGCGGGGGGGCCAATTGAGCAGTTCTTC.

The DNA of the CDR3 is TGTGCCAGCAGCGAAGGGACAGGGGGCGTGAATGAGCAGTTCTTC. Translating gives CASSEGTGGVNEQFF. The chain carries TRBV7-7 and TRBJ2-1; 12 nucleotides agree with TRBD1. CDR1 and CDR2 (germline): SSHAT, FNYEAQ (reference sequence). The CDR3 runs to 15 residues. The J segment lost 7 bases and the V segment lost 5 bases, leaving 6 bases of the junction unmatched. The full variable domain, completed using reference TRBV7-7 and TRBJ2-1, is GAGVSQSPRYKVTKRGQDVTLRCDPISSHATLYWYQQALGQGPEFLTYFNYEAQPDKSGLPSDRFSAERPEGSISTLTIQRTEQRDSAMYRCASSEGTGGVNEQFFGPGTRLTVL.

The sample holds many counts of this clonotype. The genes are TRBV9 and TRBJ1-2; no definite D call. Germline assignment: CDR1 SGDLS and CDR2 YYNGEE. This CDR3 comprises 16 residues. Trimming took off 5 bases at V and 0 bases at J, with 17 bases between the two ends. DNA of the CDR3: TGTGCCAGCAGGAAGGAGACTGATAGAGCTAACTATGGCTACACCTTC. Translation gives CASRKETDRANYGYTF.

This clonotype was observed at least ten times. The chain recombines TRBV27 with TRBJ2-7; D possibly corresponds to TRBD1 (6 bases). The CDR3 runs to 13 residues. Trimming shortened V by 8 bases and J by 4 bases, and 15 bases separated the two germline ends. Germline V CDR1 and CDR2: MNHEY, SMNVEV (reference sequence). CDR3 residues: CASRAGDYYEQYF. The CDR3 DNA reads as TGTGCCAGCCGGGCAGGGGATTATTACGAGCAGTACTTC.

The V gene is TRBV20-1, the J gene TRBJ2-5, with 11 nucleotides matching TRBD2. The V segment lost 1 base and the J segment 2 bases; nucleotides outside the gene matches: 3. Germline-derived CDR1 and CDR2 are DFQATT and SNEGSKA (reference sequence). The CDR3 is made up of 15 amino acids. The CDR3 DNA reads TGCAGTGCTAGAGGTGTAGCGGGGGGGCAAGAGACCCAGTACTTC. Protein product: CSARGVAGGQETQYF.

The V and J genes are TRBV4-1 and TRBJ2-3; no firm D call. Germline V gene lookup returns CDR1 MGHRA and CDR2 YSYEKL. The CDR3 covers 15 residues. V was cut by 0 bases and J by 4 bases, with 11 bases left in between. The CDR3 loop is CASSQDRLGADTQYF. CDR3 DNA sequence: TGCGCCAGCAGCCAAGATAGGCTAGGAGCAGATACGCAGTATTTT.

Turning to this clonotype: One end of the junction varies from germline; a read error may be responsible. The rearrangement links TRBV5-1 to TRBJ2-5; D perhaps matches TRBD2 (6 bases). This CDR3 has 15 amino acids. Germline CDR1 is SGHRS and CDR2 is YFSETQ. The CDR3: CASSYLPRDQESQYF. The CDR3 DNA sequence: TGCGCCAGCAGCTACCTGCCGCGGGACCAAGAGAGCCAGTACTTC.

The table lists this clonotype with a count of one. The V and J genes are TRBV5-1 and TRBJ2-1; 7 bases are a match to TRBD1. V gave up 1 base and J gave up 7 bases; unmatched junction bases: 8. CDR1 is SGHRS and CDR2 is YFSETQ in the germline V gene. The length of the CDR3 is 15 residues. CDR3 sequence (DNA): TGCGCCAGCAGCTTGACTAGACAGGGTCGAAATGAGCAGTTCTTC. Translating it yields CASSLTRQGRNEQFF.

V and J are TRBV25-1 and TRBJ2-7, with D possibly TRBD1 on 5 matching bases. The germline V gene encodes CDR1 MGHDK and CDR2 SYGVNS. Trimming took 5 bases from V and 0 from J, leaving 11 bases between them. The CDR3 runs 14 residues. The CDR3 DNA sequence: TGTGCCAGCAGTCCATGGACACCCTCCTACGAGCAGTACTTC. Translating it yields CASSPWTPSYEQYF.

This clonotype was seen only a few times. J is TRBJ2-7 and V is TRBV7-9; the match to TRBD1 covers 8 bases. V lost 3 bases and J lost 3; bases outside the gene matches: 7. CDR1 SEHNR and CDR2 FQNEAQ come from the germline V gene (reference sequence). This CDR3 is built from 15 residues. The CDR3 sequence is CASSFETGVGYEQYF. DNA of the CDR3: TGTGCCAGCAGCTTCGAGACAGGGGTGGGCTACGAGCAGTACTTC.